This T cell receptor (beta chain) was sequenced for a study of shared clonotypes between healthy human individuals. Trimming removed 3 bases at V and 1 base at J, with 16 bases between. This CDR3 spans 16 amino acids. The germline V gene encodes CDR1 SGHAT and CDR2 FQNNGV. Each cell subset's genomic DNA was divided evenly among several immunoSEQ plates. TCRdb's table, derived via immunoSEQ multiplex PCR, lists solely in-frame clones and lacks some. The table records millions of clones, 90% to 95% of them present only once. Points on this clone: Antigen unknown.

Study-wide results and limits: Few donors restricted represented genetic and exposure-history diversity. Sampling was confined to blood; repertoires within tissues likely differ.

The V call is TRBV11-2, the J call TRBJ2-7, with D possibly TRBD2 on 5 matching bases. The sequencing input was naive CD4+ T cells sorted from blood. Subset indicated: CD45RA+ positively selected. The TCR was taken from a man aged 18 to 35 in good health. CDR3 region: CASSFGLPLTSYEQYF. Here the CDR3 DNA reads TGTGCCAGCAGCTTTGGACTGCCCCTTACGTCCTACGAGCAGTACTTC.